This T cell receptor (beta chain) was identified in a study of cytomegalovirus exposure and HLA in healthy donors. Vbeta (60) and Jbeta (13) primers were used in the PCR. Assay used: immunoSEQ multiplex PCR; TCRdb lists only in-frame clones, some missing. The sample records fewer than 180,000 clones, about 60% being singletons. Findings and limits, study-wide: Prediction of most subjects' HLA-A and HLA-B alleles by TCR beta sequences was reportedly accurate. According to the study, roughly 160 TCR beta chains were cytomegalovirus-associated. Previously analyzed data showed that most TCR beta V segments were productive at a frequency of about 90% or about 30%.

Nominally healthy donors provided the samples, though records likely missed some immune exposures. As regards this clone: Antigen specificity is unknown.

Input material: PBMCs. This TCR was sampled from a woman aged 55-75 years in good health and CMV-seropositive.

The DNA for the CDR3 is TGTGCCAGCAGCTTATCAGGGGCCGGTACTGAAGCTTTCTTT. Translating it yields CASSLSGAGTEAFF. This chain links TRBV7-3 with TRBJ1-1; TRBD1 might be the D (6 bases). The V end lost 2 bases, the J end lost 5 bases, and 12 bases lay between the germline ends. The V gene's germline CDR1 is SGHTA and CDR2 FQGTGA. This CDR3 is built from 14 residues.